Detailed here is one TCR beta chain. Its target is unknown. TCRdb's copy holds only in-frame clones and misses some; the assay was immunoSEQ multiplex PCR. The profile shows 130,000 to 150,000 clones, roughly 89% of them singletons. The data belong to a study of T cell responses to AZD1222 COVID-19 vaccine. General study points: Baseline seropositivity characterized only a handful of AZD1222 recipients. Per reports, nearly half of all spike-specific TCRs target regions that are unmutated in variants. Vaccination with two AZD1222 doses was followed by a rise in Spike-specific TCR breadth and depth.

Germline CDR1 ENHRY, CDR2 SYGVKD. The CDR3 is 16 residues long. V lost 0 bases and J 0 bases, leaving 11 bases between the germline ends. The source material was peripheral blood, sampled on day 0 of AZD1222 vaccination. The rearrangement uses TRBV10-3 and TRBJ1-2; D unresolved. This clonotype was sampled from an adult in good health. In nucleotides, the CDR3 is TGTGCCATCAGTGAGTCGCCCCGCTACACTAACTATGGCTACACCTTC. Its protein product is CAISESPRYTNYGYTF.